These 18 T cell receptor beta chains were all obtained from the same sample, sequenced in a study of OX40 agonist ivuxolimab in advanced cancers. Sequencing was performed with immunoSEQ multiplex PCR; in TCRdb, only in-frame clones are kept and a portion is missing. The sample comprises 30,000 or so clones, around nine tenths of which are singletons, and around 38% rests with the top ten. The material sequenced was CD4+ or CD8+ T cells sorted from blood, taken in a trial of the OX40 agonist ivuxolimab. The receptors derive from an adult with an advanced solid tumor such as melanoma, head and neck, liver or kidney cancer.

The V and J genes are TRBV15 and TRBJ2-1; 8 bases line up with TRBD2. V shed 6 bases and J 0 bases; nucleotides not matched to a gene: 4. The CDR3 extends over 15 amino acids. Germline V CDR1 and CDR2: LNHNV, YYDKDF (reference sequence). CDR3 DNA: TGTGCCACCAGTGAGAGCGGGGGCTCCTACAATGAGCAGTTCTTC. The encoded protein is CATSESGGSYNEQFF.

This clone was seen once. The CDR3, as DNA: TGTGCCAGCAGTGATGTCGTAGGACAGGGGGCGCGTGAGCAGTACTTC. Translated: CASSDVVGQGAREQYF. The rearrangement joins TRBV2 to TRBJ2-7; 11 bases are shared with TRBD1. Unmatched junction bases numbered 11, after V lost 3 bases and J lost 7 bases. CDR1 is SNHLY, CDR2 FYNNEI, per germline. The CDR3 is 16 amino acids.

The J gene is TRBJ2-1, the V gene TRBV15, with 12 positions matching TRBD2. Germline CDR1 reads LNHNV; CDR2 reads YYDKDF (reference sequence). The CDR3 contains 16 residues. With V trimmed by 3 bases and J by 0 bases, 0 bases remained unmatched. The CDR3 nucleotides are TGTGCCACCAGCAGGGGACTAGCGGGCTCCTACAATGAGCAGTTCTTC. This translates into CATSRGLAGSYNEQFF. The whole variable domain, remainder taken from reference TRBV15 and TRBJ2-1, is DAMVIQNPRYQVTQFGKPVTLSCSQTLNHNVMYWYQQKSSQAPKLLFHYYDKDFNNEADTPDNFQSRRPNTSFCFLDIRSPGLGDTAMYLCATSRGLAGSYNEQFFGPGTRLTVL.

J is TRBJ2-7 and V is TRBV5-4; D is possibly TRBD1 (6 bases). The CDR3 spans 14 residues. The germline V and J ends were trimmed by 0 bases and 0 bases, with 7 bases remaining between them. Germline V gene lookup returns CDR1 SGHNT and CDR2 YYREEE (reference sequence). This CDR3 is CASSLEGGSYEQYF. CDR3 nucleotides: TGTGCCAGCAGCTTGGAAGGGGGCTCCTACGAGCAGTACTTC. Full variable domain (remainder filled in from reference TRBV5-4 and TRBJ2-7): ETGVTQSPTHLIKTRGQQVTLRCSSQSGHNTVSWYQQALGQGPQFIFQYYREEENGRGNFPPRFSGLQFPNYSSELNVNALELDDSALYLCASSLEGGSYEQYFGPGTRLTVT.

The V call is TRBV30, the J call TRBJ1-5; weak D call: TRBD1 (5 bases). V was trimmed by 5 bases and J by 4 bases, leaving 9 bases between them. Germline V gene data show CDR1 as GTSNPN and CDR2 as SVGIG (reference sequence). The CDR3 loop spans 12 amino acids. The DNA for the CDR3 is TGTGCCTGGCAGCAGGGAAATCAGCCCCAGCATTTT. It specifies CAWQQGNQPQHF. The complete variable domain, with remaining parts taken from reference TRBV30 and TRBJ1-5, reads SQTIHQWPATLVQPVGSPLSLECTVEGTSNPNLYWYRQAAGRGLQLLFYSVGIGQISSEVPQNLSASRPQDRQFILSSKKLLLSDSGFYLCAWQQGNQPQHFGDGTRLSIL.

The V gene is TRBV28, the J gene TRBJ2-1; D is unresolved. The CDR3 is 13 residues long. Germline CDR1 is MDHEN and CDR2 is SYDVKM. Deletions cut 5 bases from V and 5 bases from J, with 10 bases between. CDR3 region: CASSPPLDNEQFF. The CDR3 coding sequence is TGTGCCAGCAGTCCCCCTCTGGACAATGAGCAGTTCTTC.

For the CDR3, the DNA is TGTGCCAGCAGCCAAAATACAGGGGGATCCTACAATGAGCAGTTCTTC. It specifies CASSQNTGGSYNEQFF. V gene TRBV7-6 combines with J gene TRBJ2-1, with 8 bases aligning to TRBD1. Trimming removed 5 bases from V and 1 base from J; junction bases left unmatched: 7. This CDR3 is 16 amino acids long. CDR1 SGHVS and CDR2 FNYEAQ come from the germline V gene. Variable domain in full (rest from reference TRBV7-6 and TRBJ2-1): GAGVSQSPRYKVTKRGQDVALRCDPISGHVSLYWYRQALGQGPEFLTYFNYEAQQDKSGLPNDRFSAERPEGSISTLTIQRTEQRDSAMYRCASSQNTGGSYNEQFFGPGTRLTVL.

The rearrangement links TRBV27 to TRBJ2-1; TRBD1 might be the D (6 bases). CDR3 size: 15 residues. Germline V gene data show CDR1 as MNHEY and CDR2 as SMNVEV (reference sequence). V shed 5 bases and J shed 3 bases, with 14 bases lying between them. The CDR3 sequence is CASSIAGTNYNEQFF. The CDR3 nucleotides read TGTGCCAGCAGTATCGCCGGGACAAACTACAATGAGCAGTTCTTC.

This clone showed up just a few times. This rearrangement joins TRBV7-6 to TRBJ2-7, with 9 nucleotides matching TRBD2. CDR1 is SGHVS and CDR2 is FNYEAQ in the germline V gene. The CDR3 has 17 amino acids. V lost 5 bases and J lost 4; bases outside the gene matches: 15. The CDR3 loop reads CASSRVVEREAAYEQYF. For the CDR3, the DNA is TGTGCCAGCAGCCGAGTAGTGGAGCGGGAGGCAGCGTACGAGCAGTACTTC.

The chain carries TRBV19 and TRBJ2-5; tentatively, D is TRBD1 (5 bases). Germline V CDR1 and CDR2: LNHDA, SQIVND (reference sequence). V was clipped by 3 bases and J by 4 bases, with 21 bases between them. The CDR3 runs 17 residues. The CDR3 nucleotides read TGTGCCAGTAGTATCAGGTTAGCCCTCCTAGGGGCAGAGACCCAGTACTTC. This gives the protein CASSIRLALLGAETQYF.

This clone was seen a single time. The V call is TRBV18, the J call TRBJ1-2, with D tentatively TRBD1 (6 bases). Trimming shortened V by 3 bases and J by 1 base, and 12 bases separated the two germline ends. The CDR3 extends over 15 amino acids. Per germline, CDR1 KGHSH and CDR2 LQKENI. Written as DNA, the CDR3 is TGTGCCAGCTCACCCGCCAGGGGCCATAACTATGGCTACACCTTC. Translated, it gives CASSPARGHNYGYTF.

This chain links TRBV6-5 with TRBJ2-7; D might be TRBD2 (6 bases). This CDR3 is 13 amino acids long. The ends were cut back, 2 bases at V and 5 bases at J, with 10 bases in the middle. Looked up from germline, CDR1 is MNHEY and CDR2 is SVGAGI. Written as DNA, the CDR3 is TGTGCCAGCAGTTACAGGGAGGAAGACGAGCAGTACTTC. Translated, it gives CASSYREEDEQYF.

This rearrangement joins TRBV4-3 to TRBJ2-2; D is uncertain. There are 15 residues in the CDR3. V gave up 2 bases and J gave up 6 bases, with 13 bases separating them. Germline V gene sequence: CDR1 LGHNA, CDR2 YSLEER. CDR3 loop: CASSQQITVPGELFF. The CDR3, as DNA: TGCGCCAGCAGCCAACAGATAACGGTACCCGGGGAGCTGTTTTTT.

This rearrangement joins TRBV7-2 to TRBJ2-1; D call uncertain. Germline V gene data show CDR1 as SGHTA and CDR2 as FQGNSA. CDR3 length: 12 amino acids. Trimming cost V 1 base and J 6 bases, with 4 bases left between them. Written as DNA, the CDR3 is TGTGCCAGCAGCTTAGTAGCCAATGAGCAGTTCTTC. Protein: CASSLVANEQFF.

The CDR3 spells CASSDVAGELFF. The CDR3 coding sequence is TGTGCCAGCAGCGATGTTGCCGGGGAGCTGTTTTTT. The rearrangement joins TRBV7-9 to TRBJ2-2; D gene ambiguous. V dropped 5 bases and J dropped 6 bases, with 7 bases sitting between them. This CDR3 is built from 12 residues. Germline CDR1 reads SEHNR; CDR2 reads FQNEAQ (reference sequence).

J is TRBJ2-5 and V is TRBV2; 9 bases map to TRBD2. The V gene's germline CDR1 is SNHLY and CDR2 FYNNEI. The CDR3 is 15 residues long. Unmatched junction bases numbered 5, after V lost 6 bases and J lost 0 bases. This CDR3 reads CASRRLAEHQETQYF. CDR3 sequence (DNA): TGTGCCAGCAGAAGACTAGCGGAGCACCAAGAGACCCAGTACTTC.

V and J are TRBV9 and TRBJ2-7; D may be TRBD1 or TRBD2 (5 bases each). This CDR3 contains 13 residues. In germline, CDR1 is SGDLS, CDR2 YYNGEE. Trimming pared 4 bases from V and 6 bases from J, leaving 14 bases between. The CDR3 here is CASSPEGTAEQYF. The CDR3 DNA reads as TGTGCCAGCAGCCCAGAAGGGACGGCCGAGCAGTACTTC.

The V call is TRBV7-9, the J call TRBJ1-5; D may be TRBD1 (6 bases). V was shortened by 5 bases and J by 7 bases, with 15 bases between the two germline ends. Germline lookup yields CDR1 SEHNR and CDR2 FQNEAQ (reference sequence). The CDR3 consists of 14 residues. The DNA of the CDR3 is TGTGCCAGCAGCCCAGAGACAGGTTCACAGCCCCAGCATTTT. It codes for CASSPETGSQPQHF.